The T cell receptor (beta chain) described here comes from a study of CDR3 diversity in severe acne. TCRdb re-called the PCR reads through MiXCR, storing one row per CDR3 protein. The table lists around 94,000 distinct CDR3 sequences, about half of them singletons, with roughly 12% in the top ten. The trim removed 6 bases at V and 4 bases at J, leaving 11 bases unmatched. CDR3 size: 16 residues. The germline V gene has CDR1 MNHEY and CDR2 SVGAGI. The sequenced sample consisted of blood. The TCR sequence derives from a male donor with acne. The V and J genes are TRBV6-5 and TRBJ1-3, with 8 bases identical to TRBD1. CDR3 coding DNA: TGTGCCAGCAGCCCAAACCCGGGACAGGAGGGAAACACCATATATTTT. This encodes CASSPNPGQEGNTIYF.